Shown below are 10 T cell receptor beta chains from a single sample sequenced in a study of shared T cell receptors in the human thymus. Clones were read by immunoSEQ multiplex PCR, and TCRdb kept only the in-frame ones, dropping some. The profile shows hundreds of thousands of clones, around 87% of them singletons. A further study also used this sample, focusing on human thymus T cells.

Sequencing was done on a sample of thymocytes. The receptors stem from a boy in the first two years of life with a congenital heart defect.

In its sample, this clone was seen a few times. The V and J genes are TRBV29-1 and TRBJ1-1; perhaps TRBD1 as D (5 bases). Germline loops: CDR1 SQVTM, CDR2 ANQGSEA. The CDR3 extends over 11 amino acids. V dropped 4 bases and J dropped 5 bases, with 8 bases sitting between them. The CDR3 region has the DNA TGCAGCGTTGTCTCAGGGACTGAAGCTTTCTTT. This translates into CSVVSGTEAFF. Using reference TRBV29-1 and TRBJ1-1 for the parts outside the CDR3, the full variable domain is SAVISQKPSRDICQRGTSLTIQCQVDSQVTMMFWYRQQPGQSLTLIATANQGSEATYESGFVIDKFPISRPNLTFSTLTVSNMSPEDSSIYLCSVVSGTEAFFGQGTRLTVV.

The chain recombines TRBV14 with TRBJ2-5; possible D gene TRBD1, 5 bases. V lost 2 bases, J lost 4 bases, and 14 bases lay in between. The CDR3 runs to 15 residues. Germline CDR1 SGHDN, CDR2 FVKESK. CDR3 amino acids: CASSQKGPLGETQYF. The CDR3 nucleotides are TGTGCCAGCAGCCAAAAGGGGCCTTTAGGAGAGACCCAGTACTTC.

The V gene is TRBV10-3, the J gene TRBJ1-5; D ambiguous. Germline CDR1 ENHRY, CDR2 SYGVKD. V was pared by 0 bases and J by 0 bases, with 6 bases between. The CDR3 spans 15 residues. The CDR3, as DNA: TGTGCCATCAGTGAGTCAGGAGATAGCAATCAGCCCCAGCATTTT. Translating it yields CAISESGDSNQPQHF.

The chain links TRBV4-2 to TRBJ1-5; TRBD1 aligns across 9 bases. CDR1 LGHNA and CDR2 YNFKEQ come from the germline V gene. Trimming cost V 4 bases and J 7 bases; bases outside gene matches: 11. The CDR3 extends over 16 amino acids. The CDR3 reads CASSPDYGTGHQPQHF. Written as DNA, the CDR3 is TGTGCCAGCAGCCCAGACTATGGGACAGGGCACCAGCCCCAGCATTTT.

The chain recombines TRBV13 with TRBJ2-1; 10 bases match TRBD2. Losses at the gene ends were 7 bases for V and 7 bases for J; bases not matched to a gene: 10. The V gene's germline CDR1 is PRHDT and CDR2 FYEKMQ (reference sequence). The CDR3 runs 15 residues. CDR3 residues: CASNPHSGGRNEQFF. In DNA, the CDR3 is TGTGCCAGCAACCCACATAGCGGGGGGAGGAATGAGCAGTTCTTC.

The chain joins TRBV28 to TRBJ2-7; the D gene is possibly TRBD1 (5 bases). The germline CDR1 and CDR2 sequences are MDHEN and SYDVKM. The CDR3 runs to 17 residues. V was pared by 7 bases and J by 0 bases, with 22 bases between. The CDR3 reads CASTSQGTRTSSYEQYF. DNA for the CDR3: TGTGCCAGCACCTCTCAGGGTACGCGAACCTCCTCCTACGAGCAGTACTTC.

This clone turned up a few times. This sequence joins TRBV5-5 and TRBJ1-5; no definite D call. Germline V gene data show CDR1 as SGHKS and CDR2 as YYEKEE (reference sequence). This CDR3 spans 17 amino acids. V shed 2 bases and J shed 7 bases, with 22 bases lying between them. CDR3 amino acids: CASSLSFLGTGKQPQHF. The CDR3 bases are TGTGCCAGCAGCTTAAGTTTTTTGGGCACGGGGAAACAGCCCCAGCATTTT.

The chain joins TRBV7-6 to TRBJ1-1; D might be TRBD1 (6 bases). This CDR3 is built from 17 residues. V lost 1 base to trimming and J lost 3 bases, with 18 bases between them. The V gene's germline CDR1 is SGHVS and CDR2 FNYEAQ. CDR3 region: CASSLEGSGAKYTEAFF. For the CDR3, the DNA is TGTGCCAGCAGCTTAGAGGGTTCAGGGGCCAAGTACACTGAAGCTTTCTTT.

This rearrangement joins TRBV18 to TRBJ2-1, with a possible D match to TRBD2 (5 bases). CDR3 length equals 13 residues. From germline, CDR1 is KGHSH and CDR2 LQKENI. V lost 5 bases and J lost 6, with 11 bases in between. The DNA of the CDR3 is TGTGCCAGCTCAGGACGGGGTTTCAATGAGCAGTTCTTC. This encodes CASSGRGFNEQFF.

The rearrangement links TRBV27 to TRBJ2-3, with TRBD1 identical over 10 bases. The V gene end was trimmed by 5 bases and the J gene end by 1 base; junction bases not matched to a gene: 15. The CDR3 extends over 19 amino acids. Germline V gene lookup returns CDR1 MNHEY and CDR2 SMNVEV (reference sequence). DNA of the CDR3: TGTGCCAGCAGTGCCCCCGGGGGACAGGGGAAGTTCGGCACAGATACGCAGTATTTT. The encoded protein is CASSAPGGQGKFGTDTQYF.